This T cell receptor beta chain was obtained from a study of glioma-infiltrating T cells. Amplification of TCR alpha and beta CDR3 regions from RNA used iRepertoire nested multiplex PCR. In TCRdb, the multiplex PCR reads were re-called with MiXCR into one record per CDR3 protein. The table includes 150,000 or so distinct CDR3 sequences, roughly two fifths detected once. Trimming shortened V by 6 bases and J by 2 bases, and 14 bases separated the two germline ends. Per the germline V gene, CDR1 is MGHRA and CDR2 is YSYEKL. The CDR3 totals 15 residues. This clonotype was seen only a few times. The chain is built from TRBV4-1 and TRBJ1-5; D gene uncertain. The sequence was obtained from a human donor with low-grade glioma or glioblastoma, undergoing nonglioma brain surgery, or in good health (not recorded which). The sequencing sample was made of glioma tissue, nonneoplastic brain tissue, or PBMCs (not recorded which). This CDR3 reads CASRLFQDGNQPQHF. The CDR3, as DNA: TGCGCCAGCAGACTATTTCAGGATGGCAATCAGCCCCAGCATTTT.